A selection of T cell receptor beta chains follows, all from one sample in a study of T cell repertoires in cytomegalovirus infection. No antigen has been identified for these receptors. One entry per CDR3 protein, called by TCRdb with MiXCR from the reads. The data show around 100,000 distinct CDR3 sequences, 10% seen once. Input material: PBMCs, sequenced either directly or after in vitro stimulation (not recorded which). The receptors here all came from a human donor in good health (CMV status not recorded). Some clones in this sample may be carry-over from other donors' samples. The CDR3 runs from the conserved cysteine through the conserved F or W. A D gene is named only where the DNA matches it firmly. The size entry is marked missing in some rows and otherwise reads once, few, many or a size class.

v_call	j_call	d_call	clone_size	cdr3_nt	cdr3_aa
TRBV7-2	TRBJ2-3	.	many	TGTGCCAGCAGCTTAGCCAGGGGCACAGATACGCAGTATTTT	CASSLARGTDTQYF
TRBV4-1	TRBJ1-4	.	.	TGCGCCAGCAGCCAAATAATAAGTGCAACTAATGAAAAACTGTTTTTT	CASSQIISATNEKLFF
TRBV19	TRBJ1-5	.	many	TGTGCCAGTAGTCGCCCTTCTTTCAATCAGCCCCAGCATTTT	CASSRPSFNQPQHF
TRBV6-2/TRBV6-3	TRBJ2-2	.	many	TGTGCCAGCAGAAACCCTCAAGGACTATTGAACACCGGGGAGCTGTTTTTT	CASRNPQGLLNTGELFF
TRBV27	TRBJ2-3	.	many	TGTGCCAGCAGTTTCAGAACCGGTTGGCGGCCCCCTAGCACAGATACGCAGTATTTT	CASSFRTGWRPPSTDTQYF
TRBV6-4	TRBJ2-3	.	many	TGTGCCAGCAGCTCTGGCAGTACAGATACGCAGTATTTT	CASSSGSTDTQYF
TRBV19	TRBJ1-1	.	many	TGTGCCAGTATAACGCTGTGGGGGGCCGACACTGAAGCTTTCTTT	CASITLWGADTEAFF
TRBV7-8	TRBJ2-1	.	many	TGTGCCAGCAGCTTAATCCCAGGGCAAGGCAATGAGCAGTTCTTC	CASSLIPGQGNEQFF
TRBV7-9	TRBJ1-1	.	many	TGTGCCAGCAGCTCTCCTAAGGCGGCAGAAGCTTTCTTT	CASSSPKAAEAFF
TRBV20-1	TRBJ2-1	TRBD2	many	TGCAGCGCTAGCGGGAGCTCCTACAATGAGCAGTTCTTC	CSASGSSYNEQFF
TRBV4-1	TRBJ2-1	.	many	TGCGCCAGCAGCCCCCCCAATAGTGGCGCGGTAATGTCCAATGAGCAGTTCTTC	CASSPPNSGAVMSNEQFF
TRBV29-1	TRBJ2-3	.	.	TGCAGCGTTGAAGTGCCGAGCACAGATACGCAGTATTTT	CSVEVPSTDTQYF
TRBV7-2	TRBJ1-5	.	many	TGTGCCAGCAGCCCCTTAAGGGGGGGACGGATTGATCAGCCCCAGCATTTT	CASSPLRGGRIDQPQHF
TRBV4-3	TRBJ1-1	.	few	TGCGCCAGCAGCCAAGATGGCGTTTCAGGGAGTCCCACTGAAGCTTTCTTT	CASSQDGVSGSPTEAFF
TRBV27	TRBJ2-1	.	.	TGTGCCAGCAGCCCGCGGTACAATGAGCAGTTCTTC	CASSPRYNEQFF
TRBV7-6	TRBJ2-1	.	many	TGTGCCAGCAGCTATAGAAGGGCCCCTAACAATGAGCAGTTCTTC	CASSYRRAPNNEQFF
TRBV7-2	TRBJ2-4	.	few	TGTGCCAGCAGCCGCGGCTCTAGCAGTATAGCCAAAAACATTCAGTACTTC	CASSRGSSSIAKNIQYF
TRBV27	TRBJ2-7	.	.	TGTGCCAGCATGCTCCAGGCGGGCTTCTACGAGCAGTACTTC	CASMLQAGFYEQYF
TRBV7-3	TRBJ2-1	.	few	TGTGCCAGCAGCGAATCTATCAAAGATGAGCAGTTCTTC	CASSESIKDEQFF
TRBV3-1	TRBJ2-7	TRBD2	.	TGTGCCAGCAGCCAAGGTTTAGCGGGAGGAGAGCAGTACTTC	CASSQGLAGGEQYF
TRBV3-1	TRBJ2-5	.	few	TGTGCCAGCAGCCAAGGAGTAGAGACCCAGTACTTC	CASSQGVETQYF
TRBV12-3/TRBV12-4	TRBJ1-5	.	many	TGTGCCAGCGCCGTAGGGGAACCCAATCAGCCCCAGCATTTT	CASAVGEPNQPQHF
TRBV7-6	TRBJ2-3	TRBD2	many	TGTGCCAGCAGCCTGCGGGAGGGCCCAAATACGCAGTATTTT	CASSLREGPNTQYF
TRBV12-3/TRBV12-4	TRBJ1-6	.	few	TGTGCCAGCAGTTCCTGGGCCGGCGGGAGCTCCTATAATTCACCCCTCCACTTT	CASSSWAGGSSYNSPLHF
TRBV5-1	TRBJ2-1	TRBD2	few	TGCGCCAGCAGCTTGGAGCGGGAGGGCCCCGTCAGCTCCTACAATGAGCAGTTCTTC	CASSLEREGPVSSYNEQFF
TRBV28	TRBJ1-5	TRBD1	.	TGTGCCAGCAGTTTATTGGGACAGGGGAACAATCAGCCCCAGCATTTT	CASSLLGQGNNQPQHF
TRBV12-3/TRBV12-4	TRBJ2-7	TRBD2	many	TGTGCCAGCAGTTTAGCGGGAGGGAACTTATACGAGCAGTACTTC	CASSLAGGNLYEQYF
TRBV6-2/TRBV6-3	TRBJ2-1	TRBD2	many	TGTGCCAGCAGTTACTTCTTTAGCGGGAGGGCCAGGGACAATGAGCAGTTCTTC	CASSYFFSGRARDNEQFF
TRBV6-4	TRBJ1-1	.	few	TGTGCCAGCAGTTCAACCCTCTACACTGAAGCTTTCTTT	CASSSTLYTEAFF
TRBV4-3	TRBJ1-2	.	many	TGCGCCAGCAGCCAAGAGACAACCTCCCCCTATGGCTACACCTTC	CASSQETTSPYGYTF
TRBV7-9	TRBJ2-2	.	many	TGTGCCAGCAGCTTAGAAGGGTCTACCGGGGAGCTGTTTTTT	CASSLEGSTGELFF
TRBV4-3	TRBJ1-6	.	many	TGCGCCAGCAGCCTCCGGGACGGAAATTCACCCCTCCACTTT	CASSLRDGNSPLHF
TRBV6-1	TRBJ2-7	TRBD1	many	TGTGCCAGCAGGAAGGACAGGGGAATTTACGAGCAGTACTTC	CASRKDRGIYEQYF
TRBV7-2	TRBJ1-6	.	many	TGTGCCAGCAGCCCAAGGACTGGGGGGAACAATTCACCCCTCCACTTT	CASSPRTGGNNSPLHF
TRBV5-1	TRBJ2-6	.	few	TGCGCCAGCAGCGTGACAAGTACCTCTGGGGCCAACGTCCTGACTTTC	CASSVTSTSGANVLTF
TRBV10-3	TRBJ1-6	.	many	TGTGCCATCAGTGAGCAAGGGGTTTCACCCCTCCACTTT	CAISEQGVSPLHF
TRBV20-1	TRBJ2-1	TRBD2	many	TGCAGTGCTAGTGGCAGCGGGAGGGGCAATGAGCAGTTCTTC	CSASGSGRGNEQFF
TRBV9	TRBJ1-6	.	few	TGTGCCAGCAGCGGAAGGGGCACCGATAATTCACCCCTCCACTTT	CASSGRGTDNSPLHF
TRBV5-5	TRBJ1-2	.	.	TGTGCCAGCAGCTTCTCAGAGATCAATAACTATGGCTACACCTTC	CASSFSEINNYGYTF
TRBV12-3/TRBV12-4	TRBJ1-5	.	few	TGTGCCAGCAGGCGGACTGGGGCTCAGCCCCAGCATTTT	CASRRTGAQPQHF
TRBV20-1	TRBJ2-1	TRBD2	many	TGCAGTGCTATTAGCGGGAGCTCCTACAATGAGCAGTTCTTC	CSAISGSSYNEQFF
TRBV10-3	TRBJ2-7	TRBD2	.	TGTGCCTCCAGCGGGGCACCCTCCTACGAGCAGTACTTC	CASSGAPSYEQYF
TRBV6-2/TRBV6-3	TRBJ1-2	TRBD1	many	TGTGCCAGCAGTACGACAGGGGAAGGCTACACCTTC	CASSTTGEGYTF
TRBV20-1	TRBJ2-3	.	few	TGCAGTGCTAGAGATGTCGGGAGTATAGATACGCAGTATTTT	CSARDVGSIDTQYF
TRBV7-2	TRBJ2-5	TRBD2	.	TGTGCCAGCAGCCTGACTAGCGGGGGGGGGGAGACCCAGTACTTC	CASSLTSGGGETQYF
TRBV5-1	TRBJ1-1	TRBD1	many	TGCGCCAGCAGCCCGTCGACAGGGTTGAACACTGAAGCTTTCTTT	CASSPSTGLNTEAFF
TRBV7-2	TRBJ2-5	.	many	TGTGCCAGCAGCTCTCGCCTGGGGGCGGAGACCCAGTACTTC	CASSSRLGAETQYF